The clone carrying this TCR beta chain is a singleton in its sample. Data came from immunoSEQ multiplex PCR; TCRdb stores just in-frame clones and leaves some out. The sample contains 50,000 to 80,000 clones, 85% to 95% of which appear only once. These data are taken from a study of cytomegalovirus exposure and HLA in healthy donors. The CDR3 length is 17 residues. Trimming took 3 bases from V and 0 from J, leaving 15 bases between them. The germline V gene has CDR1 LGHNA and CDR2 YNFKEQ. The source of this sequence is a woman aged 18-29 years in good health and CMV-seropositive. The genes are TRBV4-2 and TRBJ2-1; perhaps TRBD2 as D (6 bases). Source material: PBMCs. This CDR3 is CASSHTGVGGSYNEQFF. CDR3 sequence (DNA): TGTGCCAGCAGCCACACCGGGGTCGGGGGCTCCTACAATGAGCAGTTCTTC.